These 2 T cell receptor beta chains share one sample of origin, sequenced in a study of identical twins. TCRdb independently ran MiXCR on the 5' RACE reads; one entry per CDR3 protein. The sample has fewer than 350,000 distinct CDR3 sequences, roughly 8.6% seen once; the top ten hold 2.1%. These same data were also listed under a study on yellow fever vaccine responses in identical twins.

The sequenced sample consisted of memory (CD45RO+) T cells sorted from blood. All receptors come from a woman aged 18-30 years in good health.

This sequence joins TRBV20-1 and TRBJ2-1; D is undetermined. With 4 bases removed from V and 4 bases from J, the gap between germline ends came to 14 bases. There are 14 residues in the CDR3. Germline loops: CDR1 DFQATT, CDR2 SNEGSKA (reference sequence). The CDR3: CSATAAKGYNEQFF. CDR3 DNA sequence: TGCAGTGCTACCGCCGCCAAAGGTTACAATGAGCAGTTCTTC.

The V call is TRBV7-9, the J call TRBJ2-7; 7 bases match TRBD2. V was pared by 1 base and J by 5 bases, with 5 bases of the junction left unmatched. Germline loops: CDR1 SEHNR, CDR2 FQNEAQ (reference sequence). The CDR3 has 14 residues. This CDR3 is CASSLGTSRDEQYF. In nucleotides, the CDR3 is TGTGCCAGCAGCTTAGGGACTAGTAGGGACGAGCAGTACTTC.